This T cell receptor beta chain comes out of a study of cytomegalovirus exposure and HLA in healthy donors. Overall study results and limits: Sequencing had likely introduced a cluster of highly shared sequence variants as an artifact.

As regards this clone: Its antigen is not identified.

In the PCR, 60 Vbeta and 13 Jbeta primers were used. The data were produced by immunoSEQ multiplex PCR, yet TCRdb's version contains in-frame clones alone and is incomplete. The sample data list about 70,000 clones. This CDR3 is 13 amino acids long. Germline lookup yields CDR1 LGHNA and CDR2 YSLEER. V gave up 8 bases and J gave up 1 base; unmatched junction bases: 4. The receptor was isolated from a female donor in good health and CMV-seropositive. The material sequenced was PBMCs. The V gene is TRBV4-3, the J gene TRBJ1-1; 7 positions agree with TRBD1. CDR3 residues: CASSGTENTEAFF. The CDR3 DNA reads TGCGCCAGCTCCGGGACAGAGAACACTGAAGCTTTCTTT.